The rows below give T cell receptor beta chains drawn from one sample of a study of immunodeficiency. Produced via immunoSEQ multiplex PCR; TCRdb's table is partial and in-frame only. In the table there are 2,000 to 3,000 clones, nearly 90% of which are singletons. Sequenced sample: CD4+ T cells from blood. All receptors come from a girl aged 10-17 years with POLD1 deficiency. The CDR3 runs from the conserved cysteine through the conserved F or W. The D gene is left open where the match is weak.

v_call	d_call	j_call	cdr3_aa
TRBV19	TRBD1	TRBJ2-4	CASSERGQGAKNIQYF
TRBV24-1	TRBD1	TRBJ2-7	CATIPSYRDSSYEQYF
TRBV28	TRBD1	TRBJ2-7	CASRSGTGNYEQYF
TRBV7-2	TRBD2	TRBJ2-2	CASSLELAGNTGELFF
TRBV7-8	NA	TRBJ1-2	CASSLGRLYGYTF
TRBV7-2	NA	TRBJ2-3	CASSLGSSTDTQYF
TRBV24-1	TRBD2	TRBJ2-5	CATSDLRGGKETQYF
TRBV18	NA	TRBJ1-6	CASSPQRDGSLHF
TRBV7-3	NA	TRBJ2-1	CASSSLGPAIHNEQFF
TRBV6-5	NA	TRBJ1-1	CASSYSASTNTEAFF
TRBV3-1/TRBV3-2	NA	TRBJ1-3	CASSPVGQGNGRNTIYF
TRBV6-6	NA	TRBJ2-7	CASSARYEQYF
TRBV3-1/TRBV3-2	NA	TRBJ2-7	CASSPGTYEQYF
TRBV2	NA	TRBJ2-1	CASSEVQQFF